What follows is one TCR beta chain and its context. Naive-designated CD8 cells lacked CD45RO, were positively enriched for CCR7, and omitted terminally differentiated effector memory CD45RA+ cells. Using immunoSEQ multiplex PCR, the repertoire was profiled, and TCRdb retains in-frame clones only, with some absent. The sample lists some 2.1 million clones, about 95% occurring once. Trimming removed 3 bases from V and 4 bases from J; junction bases left unmatched: 7. There are 15 residues in the CDR3. Germline V gene data show CDR1 as SGDLS and CDR2 as YYNGEE. This record belongs to a study of shared clonotypes between healthy human individuals.

The sequence was obtained from a man aged 18 to 29 in good health. The rearrangement uses TRBV9 and TRBJ2-5; 9 bases align to TRBD2. Material: naive CD8+ T cells sorted from blood. CDR3 nucleotides: TGTGCCAGCAGCGCCGCGGGGGGGCCGGGAGAGACCCAGTACTTC. Residues: CASSAAGGPGETQYF.